This T cell receptor beta chain was sequenced in a study of OX40 agonist ivuxolimab in advanced cancers. For context, the study as a whole: Ivuxolimab was a fully human IgG2 agonistic monoclonal antibody targeting the costimulatory receptor OX40 (CD134). Of the roughly 52 dose-escalation patients, hepatocellular carcinoma was present in around 20, melanoma in approximately 15, renal cell carcinoma in 9 and head and neck cancer in 9. Partial responses occurred in three dose-escalation patients, of whom one had hepatocellular carcinoma and two had cutaneous melanoma. The dose-escalation cohort was about 86% male with a mean age of about 60 years, ranging from 23 to 79. The paper covers the monotherapy dose-escalation part of the phase I ivuxolimab trial, which included N of about 56 patients. Prior anti-PD-1, anti-PD-L1 or anti-CTLA-4 therapy was permitted, and 30% to 45% of dose-escalation patients had received checkpoint inhibitors. The point of sequencing TCRbeta in the periphery was to test whether ivuxolimab changed TCR sequence diversity and drove clonal T-cell expansion. Intravenous ivuxolimab was administered to patients every 2 weeks at six dose levels: 0.01, 0.1, 0.3, 1.5, 3 and 10 mg/kg. What the research found in general, with its limitations: Low levels of normalized T-cell clonal expansion were also seen in some nonresponding patients. Which antigens the clonally expanded peripheral T cells were specific for was not determined. On average, CD8+ T cells showed more expanded clones than CD4+ T cells after ivuxolimab. In the 0.1-3.0 mg/kg groups, partial responders were among the patients with the lowest normalized peripheral clonal expansion, particularly in CD8+ T cells. At doses from 0.1 to 3.0 mg/kg, clonal expansion was seen in both CD4+ and CD8+ blood T cells between baseline and week 6.

Counted from cysteine to phenylalanine, this CDR3 has 15 amino acids. Only the CDR3 part of the read is kept: 45 bases, read in frame from the first base. V is pruned by 3 bases and J by 0 bases, leaving 5 bases of the junction without a gene match. As encoded in the germline V gene, CDR1 is SNHLY while CDR2 is FYNNEI. As regards this clone: The antigen this receptor binds is unknown. No base qualities exist here, and no much larger clone lies one base off it.

Genomic DNA was isolated from the sorted cells so that the TCRbeta CDR3 region could be sequenced. TCRbeta CDR3 regions were sequenced using the immunoSEQ Assay. The immuneACCESS repertoire file appears here via TCRdb, limited to in-frame rearrangements. These files lack a portion of the clones; in checked studies, under half of the deficit traces to unresolved V genes, and the cause of the others is not known. For this sample there are more than 55,000 clones; approximately 92% appear just once. Around an eighth of the sample belongs to the ten largest clones. The trial excluded patients who had a history of autoimmune disease or were on systemic immunosuppression. Peripheral blood for TCR sequencing was collected from all dose cohorts at baseline, on cycle 4 day 1, and on cycle 7 day 1. Samples were obtained from an open-label, multicenter, first-in-human phase I dose-escalation trial of ivuxolimab. The trial enrolled adults with locally advanced or metastatic head and neck squamous cell, hepatocellular, melanoma or renal cell carcinoma. Before TCR sequencing, CD4+ T cells and CD8+ T cells were sorted from peripheral blood as separate populations.

This receptor was taken from an adult with an advanced solid tumor such as melanoma, head and neck, liver or kidney cancer. Here the sequenced sample was CD4+ or CD8+ T cells sorted from blood, taken in a trial of the OX40 agonist ivuxolimab. Recombination joined TRBV2 with TRBJ2-7, with TRBD2 identical over 7 junction bases. The CDR3 reads CASSDGAGDSYEQYF. The nucleotides read TGTGCCAGCAGTGACGGCGCGGGGGACTCCTACGAGCAGTACTTC.